This note documents a single TCR beta chain sequence. Its antigen target is currently unknown. One base away there is no much larger clone; base qualities are not given. Genomic DNA was extracted from sorted cells with the QIAGEN DNeasy Blood and Tissue Kit for TCRbeta CDR3 sequencing. High-throughput TCRbeta CDR3 sequencing, which included PCR amplification with bias correction and internal controls, was done commercially through immunoSEQ. The study's own analysis went as follows. Unique productive TCRbeta sequences were defined by CDR3 nucleotide sequence where primers matched, otherwise by CDR3 amino acid sequence with Vbeta and Jbeta genes. To correct for sorting error, sequences found in more than one sorted population at a frequency ratio of 2:1 or less were discarded, and the remaining shared sequences were assigned to the population with the higher frequency. A sequence was defined as donor-reactive if the sequence was expanded at least 5-fold in CFSE-low cells compared with unstimulated cells and had a frequency of at least 0.01% in CFSE-low cells. Repertoire divergence was quantified by Jensen-Shannon divergence using the top 100 TCRbeta sequences ranked by frequency. For samples with multiple sequencing runs, sorting error was corrected in each run separately before the runs were combined. TCRdb provides this immuneACCESS table in a form limited to in-frame rearrangements. Some clones are lacking; in checked studies, under half of them reflect an unresolved V gene, and why the rest are absent is not known. V and J calls and clone size come straight from that table; D and trimming were deduced from the DNA. The sample table holds just under 65,000 clones, of which roughly 98% were seen once. The ten largest clones take up 0.34% of the sample.

This specimen's time point label, interpreted: blood sample drawn before combined kidney and bone marrow transplant. Thawed PBMCs were FACS-sorted into unstimulated Tregs (CD4+CD25+CD127-), CD4+ non-Tregs (CD4+CD25-), CD4 cells and CD8 cells. Prior to Treg sorting, thawed PBMCs were rested overnight at 37 degrees C with around 190 IU/ml IL-2. The patients were a few recipients of combined kidney and bone marrow transplants from the ITN036ST trial, and samples were available only for these trial subjects. Healthy control blood was separated into PBMCs by Ficoll density gradient and cryopreserved, and patient PBMCs were collected both before and after transplant. Looking up the germline V gene yields CDR1 SGHTA and CDR2 FQGNSA. V is shortened by 3 bases, J by 4 bases, and the region joining them spans 10 bases. The CDR3 has 14 amino acids, counting the end cysteine and phenylalanine. CDR3 DNA is the only sequence kept; it has 42 bases, read in frame from the first base.

These data come from a study of Tregs in tolerant kidney transplant recipients (dated by TCRdb to between 2017 and 2020). Looking at the study overall: Transplants used related donors with nonmyeloablative bone marrow transplantation; mixed chimerism was transient in the human trials. TCRbeta sequencing was used in the study to identify donor-specific regulatory T cells before combined kidney and bone marrow transplantation, and the identified cells were then tracked after transplant.

The full study reports these points: For some patients the PCR primers changed over time, which made it impossible to compare the samples from those patients at the nucleotide level. Biological reproducibility was not examined directly, but technical replication error appeared to be minimal. The most biologically relevant and donor-specific TCRbeta repertoire appeared to be identified by expanding Tregs with activated donor B cells. Because only a small number of patients were included, the study had limitations, and the results will need to be validated in larger populations as well as under other immunosuppression protocols. Donor-specific Treg expansion was found to exceed global Treg expansion in tolerant patients, suggesting antigen-driven rather than nonspecific expansion.

Specimen: Tregs from blood, collected before the transplant. This TCR came from a human donor who received a combined kidney and bone marrow transplant. The sequence links TRBV7-2 to TRBJ1-5, with TRBD1 tentatively as D gene (5 bases match). At the DNA level, the sequence is TGTGCCAGCAGCTTGGGGGGAGTTAATCAGCCCCAGCATTTT. This yields the protein CASSLGGVNQPQHF.